The 22 T cell receptor beta chains listed next were all sequenced from one sample in a study of T cells expressing NK-cell markers (TCRdb year 2020). The method was 5' RACE. The instrument given in TCRdb is Illumina HiSeq 2000. Reads reprocessed by TCRdb are summarized as one entry per CDR3 protein sequence, and DNA is absent. The sample's own table lists 500,000 or so distinct CDR3 sequences. Roughly 3.6% of the sample lies in the top ten. Sequenced input: blood T cells: a sorted CD56 or NKG2C T cell subset, CD4+ or CD8+ T cells, or bulk PBMC T cells (not recorded which). These receptor sequences come from a young man in good health. Donor details come from another sample of the same person, matched by shared clones.

The chain carries TRBV5-6 and TRBJ2-2; the TRBD2 assignment by TCRdb is unverifiable without DNA. This CDR3 spans 15 amino acids. Germline loops: CDR1 SGHDT, CDR2 YYEEEE. The CDR3 sequence: CASSLTVLNTGELFF.

This chain connects TRBV5-5 to TRBJ2-1; TCRdb names TRBD1, which stays unverified in the absence of DNA. CDR1 SGHKS and CDR2 YYEKEE come from the germline V gene (reference sequence). The CDR3 is 13 amino acids. CDR3 sequence reads: CASSLVGVNEQFF.

CDR3 sequence reads: CSVVLAGGLSTGELFF. The chain couples TRBV29-1 to TRBJ2-2; absent DNA, TCRdb's TRBD2 call cannot be checked. Germline-derived CDR1 and CDR2 are SQVTM and ANQGSEA. This CDR3 has 16 amino acids.

CDR3 protein: CASSEPTLFIDSNQPQHF. The V and J genes are TRBV28 and TRBJ1-5. Germline V gene lookup returns CDR1 MDHEN and CDR2 SYDVKM. This CDR3 is built from 18 residues.

V is TRBV20-1 and J is TRBJ1-1. There are 14 residues in the CDR3. The germline CDR1 and CDR2 sequences are DFQATT and SNEGSKA (reference sequence). CDR3 amino acids: CSARSAWGNTEAFF.

The J gene is TRBJ2-5, the V gene TRBV23-1. TRBV23-1 is placed among ORFs of uncertain function. This CDR3 region has 16 residues. CDR3 amino acids: CASSPGAGRRQETQYF.

The CDR3 spells CASTWGGQGNTIYF. The chain joins TRBV25-1 to TRBJ1-3; the TCRdb call, TRBD1, lacks DNA for checking. The CDR3 consists of 14 residues. Looked up from germline, CDR1 is MGHDK and CDR2 is SYGVNS.

The chain is built from TRBV10-3 and TRBJ2-1; TCRdb reports TRBD2, a call that lacks DNA to check it against. This CDR3 has 21 residues. CDR1 ENHRY and CDR2 SYGVKD come from the germline V gene. CDR3 loop: CAISSAKERTSGRGTYNEQFF.

The chain has TRBV12-3 or TRBV12-4 and TRBJ2-3; the D gene TCRdb calls, TRBD1, cannot be checked with no DNA. The CDR3 extends over 14 amino acids. The CDR3 spells CASRPDRATDTQYF.

The chain joins TRBV18 to TRBJ2-5. The CDR3 contains 14 residues. The germline V gene encodes CDR1 KGHSH and CDR2 LQKENI. This CDR3 is CASSPNSFRETQYF.

V usage is TRBV29-1 and J usage is TRBJ1-1; TCRdb calls TRBD1, which cannot be checked without DNA. Germline loops: CDR1 SQVTM, CDR2 ANQGSEA. The CDR3 is made up of 14 amino acids. The CDR3 loop reads CSVERQGTNTEAFF.

This chain connects TRBV27 to TRBJ2-1. The CDR3 sequence is 15 residues long. In germline, CDR1 is MNHEY, CDR2 SMNVEV (reference sequence). The CDR3 loop is CASGSGGPPYNEQFF.

The CDR3 reads CASSQEEGAIADTQYF. The chain recombines TRBV14 with TRBJ2-3; TCRdb picks TRBD1, but there is no DNA to check that call. Germline V CDR1 and CDR2: SGHDN, FVKESK. The CDR3 has 16 amino acids.

The J gene is TRBJ2-1, the V gene TRBV29-1. The CDR3 sequence is 13 residues long. Germline V gene lookup returns CDR1 SQVTM and CDR2 ANQGSEA. This CDR3 is CSVEDGSRDEQFF.

The rearrangement links TRBV20-1 to TRBJ2-7. The CDR3 consists of 14 residues. Germline values: CDR1 DFQATT, CDR2 SNEGSKA (reference sequence). The CDR3 spells CSASLPVSSYEQYF.

The gene calls are TRBV20-1 and TRBJ2-7; lacking DNA, the TRBD1 call made by TCRdb goes unchecked. The CDR3 is 15 amino acids. Germline CDR1 and CDR2: DFQATT and SNEGSKA (reference sequence). The CDR3 loop is CSATEIGTGTYEQYF.

The chain joins TRBV20-1 to TRBJ1-6; TCRdb's D call, TRBD1, is unchecked because there is no DNA. The CDR3 is 16 amino acids. CDR1 is DFQATT, CDR2 SNEGSKA, per germline (reference sequence). This chain's CDR3 is CSASLDRAIRGSPLHF.

This chain links TRBV6-5 with TRBJ2-1; TCRdb names TRBD1, which stays unverified in the absence of DNA. The CDR3 extends over 16 amino acids. The germline V gene encodes CDR1 MNHEY and CDR2 SVGAGI. CDR3 protein: CASSYWGGGTYNEQFF.

The J gene is TRBJ2-7, the V gene TRBV7-8; TCRdb's D call of TRBD1 is untestable without DNA. This CDR3 has 15 residues. Germline V gene data show CDR1 as SGHVS and CDR2 as FQNEAQ. The CDR3 sequence: CASSHRQGALGEQYF. The full variable domain, rest sourced from reference TRBV7-8 and TRBJ2-7, is GAGVSQSPRYKVAKRGQDVALRCDPISGHVSLFWYQQALGQGPEFLTYFQNEAQLDKSGLPSDRFFAERPEGSVSTLKIQRTQQEDSAVYLCASSHRQGALGEQYFGPGTRLTVT.

The chain has TRBV6-5 and TRBJ1-4; the TRBD1 assignment by TCRdb is unverifiable without DNA. This CDR3 contains 13 residues. CDR1 and CDR2 (germline): MNHEY, SVGAGI. The CDR3: CASSHPTGGKLFF.

The chain carries TRBV21-1 and TRBJ2-3; TCRdb's assignment of TRBD2 cannot be checked, as there is no DNA. TRBV21-1 has pseudogene status. This CDR3 spans 17 amino acids. CDR3 region: CASSKGVKSGYGDTQYF.

The rearrangement joins TRBV27 to TRBJ2-7; as DNA is missing, the TRBD1 call by TCRdb cannot be tested. There are 15 residues in the CDR3. CDR1 and CDR2 (germline): MNHEY, SMNVEV (reference sequence). The CDR3 loop reads CASSPLRDTSYEQYF.